This TCR beta chain was recorded in a study of long-term antiretroviral therapy in people with HIV. Germline V gene data show CDR1 as MNHEY and CDR2 as SVGAGI. Losses at the gene ends were 7 bases for V and 6 bases for J; bases not matched to a gene: 5. The CDR3 sequence is 13 residues long. Study findings and constraints: Repertoire dominance by clones expanded before ART was seen at all time points. HIV repertoires spanned tighter CDR3 length ranges than controls did. Subsequent to ART, diversity was augmented yet persisted below that of transplant donor controls.

A v3.0 immunoSEQ assay was performed at survey level. The table came from immunoSEQ multiplex PCR; TCRdb's copy has only in-frame clones and leaves some out. There are fewer than 45,000 clones in the sample; around 94% occur only once, and 3.6% lies in the top ten. On this clone itself: Antigen unknown.

The rearrangement uses TRBV6-5 and TRBJ2-1, with 8 bases lining up with TRBD2. This TCR derives from a woman between 45 and 60 years old with HIV. Sample: unsorted PBMCs, taken 4.1 years after starting antiretroviral therapy. CDR3 bases: TGTGCCAGCACCACGGGGGGGGGCAATGAGCAGTTCTTC. This sequence encodes CASTTGGGNEQFF.